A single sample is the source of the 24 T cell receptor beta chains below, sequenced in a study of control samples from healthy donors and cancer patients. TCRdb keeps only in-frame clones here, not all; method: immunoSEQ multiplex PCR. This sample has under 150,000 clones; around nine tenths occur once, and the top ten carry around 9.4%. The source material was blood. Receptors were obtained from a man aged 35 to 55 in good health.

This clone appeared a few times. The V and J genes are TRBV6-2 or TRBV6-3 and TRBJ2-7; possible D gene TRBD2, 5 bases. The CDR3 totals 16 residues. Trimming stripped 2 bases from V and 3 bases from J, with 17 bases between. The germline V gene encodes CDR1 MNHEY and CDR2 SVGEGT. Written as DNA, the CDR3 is TGTGCCAGCAGTTACCAGGACTCCTTGAACCGCTACGAGCAGTACTTC. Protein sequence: CASSYQDSLNRYEQYF.

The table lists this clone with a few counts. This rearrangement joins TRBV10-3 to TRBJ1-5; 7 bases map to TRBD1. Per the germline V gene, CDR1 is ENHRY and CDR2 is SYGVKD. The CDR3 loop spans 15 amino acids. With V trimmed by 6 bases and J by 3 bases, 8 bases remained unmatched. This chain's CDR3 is CAIRQGVSVNQPQHF. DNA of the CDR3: TGTGCCATCAGGCAGGGGGTATCCGTCAATCAGCCCCAGCATTTT.

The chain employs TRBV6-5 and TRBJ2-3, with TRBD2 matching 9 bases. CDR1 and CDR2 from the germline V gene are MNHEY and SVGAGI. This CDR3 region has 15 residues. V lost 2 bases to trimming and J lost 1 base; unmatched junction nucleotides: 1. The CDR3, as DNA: TGTGCCAGCAGTTACCAGCGGGGGGGCACAGATACGCAGTATTTT. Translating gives CASSYQRGGTDTQYF.

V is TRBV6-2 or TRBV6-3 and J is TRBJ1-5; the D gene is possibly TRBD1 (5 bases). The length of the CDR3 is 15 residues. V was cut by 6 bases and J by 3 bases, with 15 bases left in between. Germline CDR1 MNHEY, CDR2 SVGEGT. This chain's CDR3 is CASSQPQGLNQPQHF. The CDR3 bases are TGTGCCAGCAGCCAACCCCAGGGACTCAATCAGCCCCAGCATTTT.

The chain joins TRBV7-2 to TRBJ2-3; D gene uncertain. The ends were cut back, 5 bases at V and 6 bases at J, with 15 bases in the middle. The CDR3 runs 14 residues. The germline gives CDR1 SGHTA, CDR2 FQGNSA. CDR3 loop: CASSLGGVRDTQYF. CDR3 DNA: TGTGCCAGCAGCCTAGGTGGGGTCCGGGATACGCAGTATTTT.

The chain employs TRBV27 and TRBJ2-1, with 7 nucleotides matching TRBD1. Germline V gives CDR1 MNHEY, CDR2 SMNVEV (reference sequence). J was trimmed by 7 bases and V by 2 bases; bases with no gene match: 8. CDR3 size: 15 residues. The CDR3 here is CASSLRGLTRNEQFF. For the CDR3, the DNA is TGTGCCAGCAGTTTAAGGGGGCTCACCCGGAATGAGCAGTTCTTC.

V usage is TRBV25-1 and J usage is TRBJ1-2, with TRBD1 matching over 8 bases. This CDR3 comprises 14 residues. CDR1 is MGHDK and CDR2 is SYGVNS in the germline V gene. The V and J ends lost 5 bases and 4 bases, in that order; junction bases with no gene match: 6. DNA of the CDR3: TGTGCCAGCAGTTCCCAGGGGGCTGTCTATGGCTACACCTTC. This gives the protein CASSSQGAVYGYTF.

The CDR3 DNA follows: TGTGCCAGCAGCAAAGGGGAGGGCGACCGGGGAGCTGTTTTT. Its translation is CASSKGEGDRGAVF. The chain is built from TRBV21-1 and TRBJ2-2; the table assigns TRBD2, which was not confirmed against the DNA. TRBV21-1 is tagged as a pseudogene. This CDR3 has 14 amino acids.

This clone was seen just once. The CDR3 coding sequence is TGTGCCAGCAGCCGGACAGTCGCCTCTGGAAACACCATATATTTT. Its protein is CASSRTVASGNTIYF. This rearrangement joins TRBV7-9 to TRBJ1-3, with D perhaps TRBD1 (6 bases). The ends were cut back, 5 bases at V and 0 bases at J, with 11 bases in the middle. Germline V CDR1 and CDR2: SEHNR, FQNEAQ (reference sequence). The CDR3 loop spans 15 amino acids.

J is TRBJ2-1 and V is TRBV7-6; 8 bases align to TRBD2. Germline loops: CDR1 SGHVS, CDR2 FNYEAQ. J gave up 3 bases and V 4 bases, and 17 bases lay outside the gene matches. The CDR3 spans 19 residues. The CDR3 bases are TGTGCCAGCAGCTCGGGGGGGATTTTTGGGACGGGTTTCTACAATGAGCAGTTCTTC. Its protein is CASSSGGIFGTGFYNEQFF. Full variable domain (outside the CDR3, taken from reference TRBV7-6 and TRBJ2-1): GAGVSQSPRYKVTKRGQDVALRCDPISGHVSLYWYRQALGQGPEFLTYFNYEAQQDKSGLPNDRFSAERPEGSISTLTIQRTEQRDSAMYRCASSSGGIFGTGFYNEQFFGPGTRLTVL.

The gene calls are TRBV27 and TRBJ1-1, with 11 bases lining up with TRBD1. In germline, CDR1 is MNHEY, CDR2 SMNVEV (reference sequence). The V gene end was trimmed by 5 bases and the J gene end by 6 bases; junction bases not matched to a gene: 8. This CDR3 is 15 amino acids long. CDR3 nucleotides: TGTGCCAGCAGTCAAAGGACAGGGGGCGTTTCTGAAGCTTTCTTT. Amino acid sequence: CASSQRTGGVSEAFF.

The CDR3 coding sequence is TGTGCCAGCAGTTTTGGACAGGGGCGCTATGGCTACACCTTC. Translation: CASSFGQGRYGYTF. The rearrangement joins TRBV27 to TRBJ1-2; TRBD1 matches at 9 bases. The germline gives CDR1 MNHEY, CDR2 SMNVEV (reference sequence). CDR3 length: 14 amino acids. The J segment lost 4 bases and the V segment lost 3 bases, leaving 3 bases of the junction unmatched.

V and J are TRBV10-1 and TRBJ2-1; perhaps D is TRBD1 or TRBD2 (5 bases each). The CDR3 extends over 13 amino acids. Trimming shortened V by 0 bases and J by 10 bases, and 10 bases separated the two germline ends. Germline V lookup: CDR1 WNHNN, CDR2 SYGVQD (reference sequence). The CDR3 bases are TGCGCCAGCAGTGAGTCGGGACCCTTGGAGCAGTTCTTC. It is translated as CASSESGPLEQFF.

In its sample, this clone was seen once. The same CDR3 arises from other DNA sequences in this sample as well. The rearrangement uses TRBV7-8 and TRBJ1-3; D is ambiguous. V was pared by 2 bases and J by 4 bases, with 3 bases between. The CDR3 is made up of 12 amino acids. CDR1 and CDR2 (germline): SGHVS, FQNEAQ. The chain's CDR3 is CASSLSGNTIYF. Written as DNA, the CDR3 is TGTGCCAGCAGCTTATCGGGAAACACCATATATTTT.

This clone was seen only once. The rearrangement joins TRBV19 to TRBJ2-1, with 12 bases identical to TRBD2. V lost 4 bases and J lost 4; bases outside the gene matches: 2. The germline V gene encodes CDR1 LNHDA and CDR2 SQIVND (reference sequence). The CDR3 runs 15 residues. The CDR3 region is CASSTSGGVYNEQFF. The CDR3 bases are TGTGCCAGTAGTACTAGCGGGGGGGTGTACAATGAGCAGTTCTTC.

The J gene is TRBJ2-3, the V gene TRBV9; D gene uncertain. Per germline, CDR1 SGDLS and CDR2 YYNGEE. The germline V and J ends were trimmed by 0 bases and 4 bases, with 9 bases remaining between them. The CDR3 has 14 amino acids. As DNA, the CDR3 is TGTGCCAGCAGCGTAGACGATAGCCCAGATACGCAGTATTTT. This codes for CASSVDDSPDTQYF.

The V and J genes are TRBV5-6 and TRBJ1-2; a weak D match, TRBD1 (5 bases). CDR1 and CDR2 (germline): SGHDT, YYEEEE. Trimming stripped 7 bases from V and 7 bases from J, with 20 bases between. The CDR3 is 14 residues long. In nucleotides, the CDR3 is TGTGCCAGCGGAAACGGACCTTTGAGGGGTGGCTACACCTTC. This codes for CASGNGPLRGGYTF.

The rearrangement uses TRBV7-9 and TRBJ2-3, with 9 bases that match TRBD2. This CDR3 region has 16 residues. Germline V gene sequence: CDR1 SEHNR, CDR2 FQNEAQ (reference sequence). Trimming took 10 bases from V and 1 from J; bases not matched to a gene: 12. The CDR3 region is CATPAGLAGGTDTQYF. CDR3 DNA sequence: TGTGCCACCCCAGCGGGATTAGCGGGGGGCACAGATACGCAGTATTTT. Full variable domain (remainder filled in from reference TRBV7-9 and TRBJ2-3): DTGVSQNPRHKITKRGQNVTFRCDPISEHNRLYWYRQTLGQGPEFLTYFQNEAQLEKSRLLSDRFSAERPKGSFSTLEIQRTEQGDSAMYLCATPAGLAGGTDTQYFGPGTRLTVL.

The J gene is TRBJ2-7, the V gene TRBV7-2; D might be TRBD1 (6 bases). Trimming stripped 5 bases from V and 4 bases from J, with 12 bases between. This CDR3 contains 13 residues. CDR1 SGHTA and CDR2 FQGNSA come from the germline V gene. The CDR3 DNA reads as TGTGCCAGCAGCGACCGGGACATATACGAGCAGTACTTC. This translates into CASSDRDIYEQYF.

CDR3 sequence (DNA): TGTGCTAGTGGTTTCAGGGGCCACAATGAGCAGTTCTTC. Translated, it gives CASGFRGHNEQFF. The chain employs TRBV12-5 and TRBJ2-1; a possible D gene is TRBD1 (6 bases). V was trimmed by 3 bases and J by 5 bases, leaving 8 bases between them. The CDR3 length is 13 residues. Germline V gene sequence: CDR1 LGHNT, CDR2 FRNRAP.

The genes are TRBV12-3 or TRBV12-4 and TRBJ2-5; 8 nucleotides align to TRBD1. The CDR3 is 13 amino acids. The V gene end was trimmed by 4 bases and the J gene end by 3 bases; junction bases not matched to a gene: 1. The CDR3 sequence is CASSSTGEETQYF. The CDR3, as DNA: TGTGCCAGCAGTTCGACAGGGGAAGAGACCCAGTACTTC.

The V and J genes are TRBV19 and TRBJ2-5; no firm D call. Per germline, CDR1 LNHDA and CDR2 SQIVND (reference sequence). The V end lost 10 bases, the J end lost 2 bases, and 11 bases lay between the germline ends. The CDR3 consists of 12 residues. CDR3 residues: CATLDQQETQYF. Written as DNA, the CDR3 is TGTGCCACCCTGGACCAGCAAGAGACCCAGTACTTC. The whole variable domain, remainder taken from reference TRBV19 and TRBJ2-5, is DGGITQSPKYLFRKEGQNVTLSCEQNLNHDAMYWYRQDPGQGLRLIYYSQIVNDFQKGDIAEGYSVSREKKESFPLTVTSAQKNPTAFYLCATLDQQETQYFGPGTRLLVL.

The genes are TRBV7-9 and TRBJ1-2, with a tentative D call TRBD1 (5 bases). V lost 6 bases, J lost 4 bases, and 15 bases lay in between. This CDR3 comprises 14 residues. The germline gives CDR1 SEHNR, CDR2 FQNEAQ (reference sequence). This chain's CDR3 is CASSPTQRGYGYTF. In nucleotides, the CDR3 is TGTGCCAGCAGTCCGACCCAGAGGGGCTATGGCTACACCTTC. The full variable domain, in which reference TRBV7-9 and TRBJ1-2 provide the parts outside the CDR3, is DTGVSQNPRHKITKRGQNVTFRCDPISEHNRLYWYRQTLGQGPEFLTYFQNEAQLEKSRLLSDRFSAERPKGSFSTLEIQRTEQGDSAMYLCASSPTQRGYGYTFGSGTRLTVV.

In DNA, the CDR3 is TGTGCCAGCAGCGAGCGGCAGAACACCGGGGAGCTGTTTTTT. Protein product: CASSERQNTGELFF. The chain is built from TRBV9 and TRBJ2-2, with D possibly matching TRBD2 (5 bases). V lost 3 bases and J lost 1, with 7 bases in between. This CDR3 has 14 residues. CDR1 is SGDLS, CDR2 YYNGEE, per germline. The complete variable domain, with remaining parts taken from reference TRBV9 and TRBJ2-2, reads DSGVTQTPKHLITATGQRVTLRCSPRSGDLSVYWYQQSLDQGLQFLIQYYNGEERAKGNILERFSAQQFPDLHSELNLSSLELGDSALYFCASSERQNTGELFFGEGSRLTVL.